Presented here are 5 T cell receptor beta chains from one specimen sequenced in a study of shared T cell receptors in the human thymus. Sequenced by immunoSEQ multiplex PCR; TCRdb stores in-frame clones only, minus some. The sample lists under 700,000 clones, 75% to 80% seen once, with about 0.013% in the top ten. These records were also assigned to another study, of human thymus T cells.

The sequenced sample was thymocytes. The receptor set was obtained from a boy under two years old with a congenital heart defect.

The CDR3 sequence: CASKGLNYEQYF. The CDR3 bases are TGTGCCAGCAAGGGACTCAACTACGAGCAGTACTTC. This rearrangement joins TRBV6-5 to TRBJ2-7, with D possibly TRBD2 on 6 matching bases. Germline CDR1 and CDR2: MNHEY and SVGAGI. This CDR3 spans 12 amino acids. V lost 7 bases and J 3 bases, leaving 10 bases between the germline ends.

CDR3 sequence (DNA): TGTGCCAGCGGGCGGCGGCGGGAGGATTCCTACGAGCAGTACTTC. Translation gives CASGRRREDSYEQYF. The gene calls are TRBV19 and TRBJ2-7; TRBD2 matches 8 bases. Losses at the gene ends were 9 bases for V and 1 base for J; bases not matched to a gene: 11. The CDR3 contains 15 residues. From germline, CDR1 is LNHDA and CDR2 SQIVND (reference sequence).

The chain links TRBV6-1 to TRBJ2-2, with D tentatively TRBD1 (5 bases). Germline assignment: CDR1 MNHNS and CDR2 SASEGT. The CDR3 consists of 17 residues. V was pared by 2 bases and J by 0 bases, with 13 bases between. CDR3 sequence (DNA): TGTGCCAGCAGTGAAATTTCTGAGACAGCGAACACCGGGGAGCTGTTTTTT. Translation: CASSEISETANTGELFF.

The rearrangement joins TRBV27 to TRBJ2-7, with 9 bases matching TRBD1. V lost 3 bases, J lost 7 bases, and 7 bases stayed unmatched. Germline CDR1 MNHEY, CDR2 SMNVEV (reference sequence). CDR3 length equals 14 residues. The CDR3, as DNA: TGTGCCAGCAGTTTGGGACAGGGTTCAGGAGAGCAGTACTTC. It codes for CASSLGQGSGEQYF.

The CDR3: CASSVAPGGKDGEQYF. As DNA, the CDR3 is TGTGCCAGCAGCGTAGCGCCTGGCGGGAAAGATGGCGAGCAGTACTTC. The rearrangement joins TRBV9 to TRBJ2-7; possibly TRBD2 for D (6 bases). This CDR3 comprises 16 residues. Trimming stripped 0 bases from V and 6 bases from J, with 19 bases between. Germline V CDR1 and CDR2: SGDLS, YYNGEE.